This is a list of T cell receptor beta chains from one sample in a study of T cell repertoires in cytomegalovirus infection. What these receptors recognize is not known. TCRdb called the reads again in MiXCR, with one record for every CDR3 protein. This sample has 550,000 to 850,000 distinct CDR3 sequences, with around 32% found just once. Here the sequenced sample was cultured PBMCs, taken from culture after CMV antigen stimulation. The receptors here all came from a human donor in good health (CMV status not recorded). Some clones in this sample may be carry-over from other donors' samples. Both conserved end residues are part of each CDR3. The order of the fields is V gene, J gene, clone size, D gene, CDR3 DNA, CDR3 protein. D genes are given only for firm matches. Rows may omit the clone size; those that give it use once, few, many or a size class.

TRBV7-2	TRBJ2-5	many	TRBD2	TGTGCCAGCAGCGATAGCGGGGAGACCCAGTACTTC	CASSDSGETQYF
TRBV29-1	TRBJ2-5	.	TRBD1	TGCAGCGCCAACCCGGACAGGGGAAGAGAGACCCAGTACTTC	CSANPDRGRETQYF
TRBV6-5	TRBJ2-5	.	.	TGTGCCAGCAGCTTAGACAGTATCGAGACCCAGTACTTC	CASSLDSIETQYF
TRBV2	TRBJ2-2	.	.	TGTGCCAGCGGTACTAGAAACACCGGGGAGCTGTTTTTT	CASGTRNTGELFF
TRBV6-1	TRBJ2-3	few	TRBD2	TGTGCCAGCAGTGCACTAGCGGGGAGCACAGATACGCAGTATTTT	CASSALAGSTDTQYF
TRBV10-2	TRBJ2-5	.	.	TGCGCCAGCAGTGAGGATGGGGCGACCCAGTACTTC	CASSEDGATQYF
TRBV5-4	TRBJ2-3	.	.	TGTGCCAGCAGCTTGGGCAAGGGCCGCACAGATACGCAGTATTTT	CASSLGKGRTDTQYF
TRBV6-1	TRBJ1-5	few	.	TGTGCCAGCAGTGATTGGGGGATACAAGCCCAGCATTTT	CASSDWGIQAQHF
TRBV12-3/TRBV12-4	TRBJ1-1	few	.	TGTGCCAGCAGCCCAAATCAACAGGGATGGAACACTGAAGCTTTCTTT	CASSPNQQGWNTEAFF
TRBV20-1	TRBJ1-1	.	TRBD1	TGCAGTGCTAGCGGCGGGCAGGGGGGAACTGAAGCTTTCTTT	CSASGGQGGTEAFF
TRBV18	TRBJ2-5	.	TRBD2	TGTGCCAGCTCACCTCCTAGCGGGGGGTACCGCGGGACCCAGTACTTC	CASSPPSGGYRGTQYF
TRBV7-9	TRBJ2-5	few	.	TGTGCCAGCAGATCGATTACGGAGACCCAGTACTTC	CASRSITETQYF
TRBV6-1	TRBJ2-3	few	.	TGTGCCAGCAGTTCCCCCCGGACAGACACAGATACGCAGTATTTT	CASSSPRTDTDTQYF
TRBV5-1	TRBJ2-6	.	.	TGCGCCAGCAGCTTGTCTTGGGGCTCTGGGGCCAACGTCCTGACTTTC	CASSLSWGSGANVLTF
TRBV15	TRBJ1-1	.	.	TGTGCCACCGGACGGGAATTTGTTACTGAAGCTTTCTTT	CATGREFVTEAFF
TRBV20-1	TRBJ2-1	.	TRBD2	TGCAGTGCTAGAAGCCTAGCGGGAGGTAATGAGCAGTTCTTC	CSARSLAGGNEQFF
TRBV20-1	TRBJ2-7	.	TRBD1	TGCAGTGCCGCCGGGACAGGGGGCCAGGAGCAGTACTTC	CSAAGTGGQEQYF
TRBV18	TRBJ2-7	few	.	TGTGCCAGCTCGTCGGGGTTCGACGAGCAGTACTTC	CASSSGFDEQYF
TRBV12-3/TRBV12-4	TRBJ2-5	.	TRBD1	TGTGCCAGCAGCCCCTCGGGGACAGGGGGCGCGGAGACCCAGTACTTC	CASSPSGTGGAETQYF
TRBV11-3	TRBJ2-1	.	.	TGTGCCAGCAGCTCGTTTGGGGGATCCTACAATGAGCAGTTCTTC	CASSSFGGSYNEQFF
TRBV18	TRBJ1-5	few	.	TGTGCCAGCTCACCCCGGGACAACAGGCAGCCCCAGCATTTT	CASSPRDNRQPQHF
TRBV15	TRBJ2-5	.	TRBD1	TGTGCCACCAGCAGAGATGGCGCAGGGGGCATGGAGACCCAGTACTTC	CATSRDGAGGMETQYF
TRBV12-3/TRBV12-4	TRBJ2-3	.	.	TGTGCCAGCAGTTTTGCAGGGGAAGATACGCAGTATTTT	CASSFAGEDTQYF
TRBV6-1	TRBJ2-5	few	.	TGTGCCAGCAGTGAAGGATTTGGCGTGACCCAGTACTTC	CASSEGFGVTQYF
TRBV20-1	TRBJ2-3	.	TRBD2	TGCAGTGCCCCCGGACTAGCGGGGTATGATACGCAGTATTTT	CSAPGLAGYDTQYF
TRBV20-1	TRBJ1-5	few	TRBD1	TGCAGTGCTAGATTACATCGTCCGGACAGGGGTCTACATAGCAATCAGCCCCAGCATTTT	CSARLHRPDRGLHSNQPQHF
TRBV6-2/TRBV6-3	TRBJ1-5	.	TRBD1	TGTGCCAGCAGTTTCCCGGCTGGCAGGGGGTATAGCAATCAGCCCCAGCATTTT	CASSFPAGRGYSNQPQHF
TRBV7-2	TRBJ1-5	few	TRBD1	TGTGCCAGCAGCTCCGCCGGACAGGTGAATCAGCCCCAGCATTTT	CASSSAGQVNQPQHF
TRBV3-1	TRBJ1-5	once	.	TGTGCCAGCAGCTCTACAGGGACCCAGCCCCAGCATTTT	CASSSTGTQPQHF
TRBV19	TRBJ2-1	.	TRBD2	TGTGCCAGTAGGGAGACGACTAGCGGGGGGTACAATGAGCAGTTCTTC	CASRETTSGGYNEQFF
TRBV7-8	TRBJ2-1	few	TRBD2	TGTGCCAGCAGCTCCAGGACTAGCGGGGCTTACAATGAGCAGTTCTTC	CASSSRTSGAYNEQFF
TRBV15	TRBJ2-1	few	.	TGTGCCACCAGCAGAGGGCGGGGTCGTTGGGACAATGAGCAGTTCTTC	CATSRGRGRWDNEQFF
TRBV7-2	TRBJ1-5	.	.	TGTGCCAGCAGCTATACAGGCAATCAGCCCCAGCATTTT	CASSYTGNQPQHF
TRBV6-1	TRBJ2-3	.	TRBD2	TGTGCCAGCAGCCGGACTAGCGGATACACAGATACGCAGTATTTT	CASSRTSGYTDTQYF
TRBV11-3	TRBJ2-1	few	.	TGTGCCAGCAGCTTAGGGGTTTCGGGTGGCCTGGGTGATGAGCAGTTCTTC	CASSLGVSGGLGDEQFF
TRBV7-9	TRBJ1-1	few	.	TGTGCCAGCAGCGCCCCGCCGAGGGGGACTGAAGCTTTCTTT	CASSAPPRGTEAFF
TRBV12-3/TRBV12-4	TRBJ2-5	.	TRBD2	TGTGCCAGCAGTTTAATGGACTGGGGGGGAGGCCGAGAGACCCAGTACTTC	CASSLMDWGGGRETQYF
TRBV11-2	TRBJ1-3	.	TRBD1	TGTGCCAGCAGCTCCCGTCGGACAGGGGTAGGAAACACCATATATTTT	CASSSRRTGVGNTIYF
TRBV12-3/TRBV12-4	TRBJ1-1	.	.	TGTGCCAGCAGTTTACCGCGGACAGCTGCGGACACTGAAGCTTTCTTT	CASSLPRTAADTEAFF
TRBV4-1	TRBJ2-7	.	.	TGCGCCAGCAGCCAAGTAGTTTTCGGGGGCGGCGAGCAGTACTTC	CASSQVVFGGGEQYF
TRBV7-9	TRBJ1-1	few	.	TGTGCCAGCAGCTTTGTCCTCTCGAAGGCTGAAGCTTTCTTT	CASSFVLSKAEAFF
TRBV7-2	TRBJ2-1	many	TRBD2	TGTGCCAGCAGCGGACTAGCGGGGTTCTACAATGAGCAGTTCTTC	CASSGLAGFYNEQFF
TRBV12-3/TRBV12-4	TRBJ2-7	.	.	TGTGCCACCTCTCCGACACTGGCGTATGACGAGCAGTACTTC	CATSPTLAYDEQYF
TRBV7-2	TRBJ1-5	few	.	TGTGCCAGCAGCTTAGCGCCTGGGGTACCAATCAATCAGCCCCAGCATTTT	CASSLAPGVPINQPQHF
TRBV12-3/TRBV12-4	TRBJ2-7	many	.	TGTGCCAGCACCTTCTCCCGGGCTACAAGTATAAGGGAGCAGTACTTC	CASTFSRATSIREQYF
TRBV7-8	TRBJ2-7	.	TRBD1	TGTGCCAGCAGCTTTCGCCGGGACAGGGTGATCGAGCAGTACTTC	CASSFRRDRVIEQYF
TRBV28	TRBJ2-4	.	TRBD2	TGTGCCAGCAGTTTACGCGGGGGGGCCGTAACGTCCAAAAACATTCAGTACTTC	CASSLRGGAVTSKNIQYF
TRBV19	TRBJ2-5	.	TRBD2	TGTGCCAGTAGTAGGACTAGCGGGAGGGCCCTTAGTAGGACCCAGTACTTC	CASSRTSGRALSRTQYF
TRBV4-2	TRBJ2-3	.	TRBD2	TGTGCCAGCAGCCGTTATTCAGCGGGGGTAAGCACAGATACGCAGTATTTT	CASSRYSAGVSTDTQYF
TRBV28	TRBJ1-1	.	.	TGTGCCAGCAGTGCCCCGCACGCCGGAATTGCTGAAGCTTTCTTT	CASSAPHAGIAEAFF
TRBV4-1	TRBJ2-1	few	.	TGCGCCAGCAGCCAAGCCGATCTGGTGGGTGGCTCCTACAATGAGCAGTTCTTC	CASSQADLVGGSYNEQFF
TRBV12-3/TRBV12-4	TRBJ2-3	.	.	TGTGCCAGCAGTCCCCTTCAATTGGATACGCAGTATTTT	CASSPLQLDTQYF
TRBV7-8	TRBJ1-1	few	.	TGTGCCAGCAGCCCTGCCACAGGAGAAGCTTTCTTT	CASSPATGEAFF